Sequencing of this TCR beta chain was carried out in a study of control samples from healthy donors and cancer patients. The CDR3 is 14 residues long. Germline V CDR1 and CDR2: LNHNV, YYDKDF (reference sequence). Trimming left V 7 bases short and J 1 base short, with 13 bases between. Profiling relied on immunoSEQ multiplex PCR, and the TCRdb table lists in-frame clones only, not all of them. The data show around 170,000 clones, around 90% seen once. This TCR was recovered from a woman aged 45-60 years in good health. V is TRBV15 and J is TRBJ1-1, with D unresolved. The source material was blood. CDR3 coding DNA: TGTGCCACCACGAGCGGTAGAACGAACACTGAAGCTTTCTTT. It is translated as CATTSGRTNTEAFF.